This TCR beta chain was profiled in a study of cytomegalovirus exposure and HLA in healthy donors (dated by TCRdb to the late 2010s). Regarding the complete study: An earlier analysis of 550 to 700 of the donors reported more than 250 Gb of sequence data and some 100 million unique TCR beta sequences from some 180 million T cells. An early release covering roughly 600 HLA-typed donors comprised about 300 gigabases of sequencing data and tens of millions of unique TCR sequences. Of the 398 genotyped donors, 81% fell in the genetic ancestry cluster associated with self-reported Caucasian donors. The study was designed to test whether signatures of past pathogen exposure could be identified by cataloging public T cell receptors. The study profiled the T cell repertoires of under 700 subjects by immunosequencing and related them to cytomegalovirus serostatus. In addition to the first cohort of roughly 700 subjects, a separate validation cohort of 120 different subjects was used. To predict cytomegalovirus infection status, the study brought together high-throughput TCR immunosequencing, statistical association of individual TCRs with disease status, and machine learning. A later analysis re-examined previously published TCR beta repertoires from more than 550 donors and added high-resolution HLA genotyping to investigate patterns of TCR occurrence. Rather than drawing on any new phenotypic data, the later analysis identified candidate immune exposures from TCR beta sequences and the way those sequences occurred across donors. In an earlier analysis of 587 of the donors, high-throughput TCR beta sequencing was used to judge whether each TCR beta V gene segment behaved as functional or pseudogenic. Donor age, sex, ethnicity and CMV serostatus were compiled together with the repertoire data. A later genetic analysis took genome-wide SNP genotypes for about 65% of the 666 donors and used that subset as a discovery cohort. All discovery cohort repertoires had been generated using a single sequencing platform. HLA typing covered class I and class II loci at four-digit resolution. Typing coverage differed by locus: A, B, C, DRB1 and DQB1 were typed in about 620-640 donors, DQA1 in approximately 520, DPA1 in around 610, and DPB1 in around 440. Because of strong linkage in the cohort, four or five DR-DQ haplotypes were treated as single units for association and clustering. Among approximately 370 genotyped donors of the cohort, an average of approximately 220,000 unique TCR beta nucleotide sequences was sequenced per donor, of which about 20% were non-productive. Beyond this particular receptor, the publication reports: Linkage disequilibrium might explain the correlated functional status among segregating V segments, but an unknown experimental factor could not be excluded. The study gave a list of some 150 TCR beta chains associated with cytomegalovirus. A later analysis associated roughly 17,000 TCR beta sequences with specific HLA alleles at a false discovery rate of 0.05. According to a later analysis, parvovirus B19, influenza, CMV and Epstein-Barr virus appeared linked to several top co-occurrence clusters. In a later analysis, HLA-associated TCR beta chains were found to be more clonally expanded and to have lower generation probabilities than equally common non-associated chains. A further reported finding was that TCR beta sequences accurately predicted the HLA-A and HLA-B alleles for most subjects in the first cohort. A few of the identified cytomegalovirus-associated TCR beta chains were confirmed in vitro to be specific for cytomegalovirus antigens. Sequencing depth was assumed to be roughly uniform across donors in the presence/absence analyses, though that assumption may not hold. According to the authors, the approach could potentially be generalized to other disease states and immunological phenotypes. Strong co-occurrence of HLA alleles, especially DR and DQ, made assigning TCR associations to individual alleles difficult. A later analysis found that most CMV-associated TCR beta chains appeared HLA-restricted, with HLA associations seemingly driven largely by CMV exposure. The classifier was reported to diagnose cytomegalovirus status with high specificity and sensitivity in both the original cohort and the validation cohort. A cluster of highly shared sequence variants was judged likely to be a technical artifact of the sequencing pipeline. A later genetic analysis reported fewer N-insertions in productive TCRs among donors in an Asian-associated ancestry cluster than the roughly 620-donor mean. In this cohort, only TCR beta chains were sequenced, and detectable features were limited by the absence of alpha or paired-chain data. In an earlier analysis of 587 of the donors, most TCR beta V segments appeared in productive rearrangements about 90% or about 30% of the time, broadly matching IMGT annotations. Most TCR sequences were seen in very few donors, while some public TCRs were found in many individuals. Because counts were too low, about 18 rarely observed V segments, including chromosome 9 orphons, were excluded from the earlier analysis of roughly 580 of the donors. Some IMGT-functional V segments, including TRBV6-2 and TRBV6-3, could not be distinguished by the 87-base-pair reads and were therefore excluded. A later analysis found that TCR association rates varied across HLA loci, with DRB1 alleles showing the most associated TCRs and HLA-C alleles the fewest. Because some donors lacked HLA typing at each locus, the association tests relied only on the typed subset. An association between a missense DCLRE1C variant and V-gene and J-gene trimming of TCR beta chains was found in a later genetic analysis and replicated in an independent cohort. For the cohort, immune exposure information was limited to CMV serostatus.

As regards this clone: Its antigen is currently not known. Within one base of it there is no much larger clone, and no base qualities were kept. Distinct nucleotide sequences in the sample also encode this CDR3.

Taken from cysteine to phenylalanine, the CDR3 has 15 residues. Only CDR3 DNA is held: 45 bases, read in frame from base 1. Reading the germline V gene gives CDR1 MGHRA and CDR2 YSYEKL. V is pruned by 1 base and J by 2 bases, leaving 3 bases of the junction without a gene match. The cohort was made up of approximately 670 healthy bone marrow donors. All cohort members were sampled while nominally healthy, although unrecorded immune exposures were likely present. The donor was CMV seropositive and was included in the group of 250 to 350 seropositive cohort members. Each donor provided a peripheral blood sample, and peripheral blood mononuclear cells were used for TCR beta sequencing. Genomic DNA was extracted from the blood cell samples with the Qiagen DNeasy Blood Extraction Kit. Preparation of the library involved the immunoSEQ multiplex PCR assay. For the multiplex PCR, a mixture combining 60 forward primers for TCR Vbeta segments and 13 reverse primers for TCR Jbeta segments was used. Amplification of the CDR3 region of rearranged TCR beta genes was performed with a multiplex PCR assay on genomic DNA. The Illumina HiSeq System was used to sequence the amplified TCR beta libraries as 87-base-pair reads. In the original analysis: A later analysis counted tens of millions of unique TCR beta chains across the 550 to 750 repertoires, and roughly 10 million of these chains were shared by at least two donors. To remove PCR and sequencing errors, raw reads were error-corrected and collapsed into unique sequences using a nearest-neighbor algorithm that merged closely related sequences. To assign V, D and J gene segments, CDR3 sequences were aligned to IMGT reference sequences. For a sequence to be retained, a match of at least six nucleotides was required to both a V gene segment and a J gene segment. Rearrangements were called productive when the CDR3 lacked stop codons and stayed in frame with V and J; all others were non-productive. Following IMGT convention, CDR3 was defined as the stretch from the second conserved V-encoded cysteine to the conserved J-encoded phenylalanine. In an earlier analysis of just under 600 of the donors, sequences lacking an unambiguous match to a single V gene segment were excluded. In an earlier analysis of several hundred of the donors, a V segment was called functional when productive rearrangements were above 56.7%, and segregating when the standard deviation between donors exceeded 5%. A statistical classification framework was built to diagnose cytomegalovirus status from the catalog of TCR beta chain sequences. In a later analysis, TCR nucleotide sequences were compared against IMGT/GENE-DB human TR gene sequences so that V and J genes could be assigned. In a later analysis, CDR3 sequences and most-parsimonious VDJ recombination scenarios were assigned using the TCRdist pipeline. A later analysis defined each TCR beta chain by its CDR3 amino acid sequence plus V-gene family, and excluded reads lacking a unique V-gene family. A later analysis removed 500 to 600 highly shared, low-generation-probability nucleotide sequences to deal with suspected cross-contamination and a sequencing artifact. A later analysis calculated a clonal expansion index for each public chain from normalized within-repertoire ranks of inferred template counts. In a later analysis, generation probabilities were computed using a VDJ recombination model fitted to out-of-frame rearrangements, and the results were checked against IGoR. In a later analysis, TCR-TCR, TCR-HLA and TCR-CMV co-occurrence was scored with hypergeometric tests, and a repertoire-size bias correction was applied to TCR pairs. A later analysis estimated false discovery rates by permuting HLA or CMV assignments 20 times. In a later analysis, co-occurring TCRs were grouped using DBSCAN, and TCRdist sequence similarity was added for clustering within HLA-allele-positive subsets. Repertoires with fewer than 30,000 or more than 120,000 public chains, plus five repertoires with anomalous nucleotide sharing, were excluded from co-occurrence clustering. TCRdb took this table from immuneACCESS and kept in-frame rearrangements with V and J called. Such tables lack part of the clones; where checked against another copy, unresolved V genes explain under half of the gap, and the rest is unexplained. The D gene and trimming were derived from the DNA, and the V and J assignments and clone size from that table. The table for this sample lists around 140,000 clones; approximately 78% of them were counted only once. About 2.2% of the sample is taken by the ten largest.

The sequencing input was PBMCs. This TCR came from a woman under 30 in good health and CMV-seropositive. The sequence links TRBV4-1 to TRBJ2-7; TRBD1 agrees with 9 junctional bases. The CDR3 protein is CASSQVGTGTYEQYF. The nucleotide sequence is given as TGCGCCAGCAGCCAAGTTGGGACAGGGACCTACGAGCAGTACTTC.